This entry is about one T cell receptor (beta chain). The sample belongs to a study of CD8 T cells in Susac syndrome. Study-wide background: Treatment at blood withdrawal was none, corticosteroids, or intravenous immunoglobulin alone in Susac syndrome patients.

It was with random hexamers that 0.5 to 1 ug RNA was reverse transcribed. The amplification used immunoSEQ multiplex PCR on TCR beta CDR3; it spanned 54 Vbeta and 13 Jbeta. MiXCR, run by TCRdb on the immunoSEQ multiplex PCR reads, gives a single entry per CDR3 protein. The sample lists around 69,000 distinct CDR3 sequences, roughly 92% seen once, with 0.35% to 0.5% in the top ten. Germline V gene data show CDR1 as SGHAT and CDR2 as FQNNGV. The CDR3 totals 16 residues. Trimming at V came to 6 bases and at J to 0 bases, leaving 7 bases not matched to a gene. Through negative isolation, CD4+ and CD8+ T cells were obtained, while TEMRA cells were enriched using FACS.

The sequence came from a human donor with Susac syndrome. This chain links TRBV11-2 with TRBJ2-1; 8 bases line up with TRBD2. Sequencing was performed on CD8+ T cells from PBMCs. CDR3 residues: CASRNVAGSSYNEQFF. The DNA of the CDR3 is TGTGCCAGCAGAAACGTAGCGGGAAGCTCCTACAATGAGCAGTTCTTC.